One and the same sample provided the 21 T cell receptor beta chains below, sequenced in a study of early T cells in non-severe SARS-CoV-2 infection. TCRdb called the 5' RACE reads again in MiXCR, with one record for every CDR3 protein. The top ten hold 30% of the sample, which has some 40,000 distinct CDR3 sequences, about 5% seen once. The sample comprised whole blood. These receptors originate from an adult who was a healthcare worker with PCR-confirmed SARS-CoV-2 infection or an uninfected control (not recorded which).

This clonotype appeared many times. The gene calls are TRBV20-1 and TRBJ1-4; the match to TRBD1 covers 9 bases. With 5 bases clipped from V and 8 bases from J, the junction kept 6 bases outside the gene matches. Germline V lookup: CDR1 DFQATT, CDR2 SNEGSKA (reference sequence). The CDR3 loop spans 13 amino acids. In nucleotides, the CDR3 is TGCAGTGCTCTACAGGGGGCAGAGGAAAAACTGTTTTTT. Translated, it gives CSALQGAEEKLFF.

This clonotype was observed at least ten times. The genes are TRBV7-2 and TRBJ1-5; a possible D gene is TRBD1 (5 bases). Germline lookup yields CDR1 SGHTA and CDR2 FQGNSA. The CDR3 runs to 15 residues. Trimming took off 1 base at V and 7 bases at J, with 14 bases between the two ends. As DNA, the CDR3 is TGTGCCAGCAGCTTAGATAACCAGGGAATCCAGCCCCAGCATTTT. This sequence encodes CASSLDNQGIQPQHF.

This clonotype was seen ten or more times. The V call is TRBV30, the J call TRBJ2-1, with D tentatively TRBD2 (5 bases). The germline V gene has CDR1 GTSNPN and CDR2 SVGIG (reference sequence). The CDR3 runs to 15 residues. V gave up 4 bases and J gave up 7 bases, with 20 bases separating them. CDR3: CAWKRGRLPGNEQFF. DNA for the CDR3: TGTGCCTGGAAGAGAGGGCGACTTCCCGGGAATGAGCAGTTCTTC. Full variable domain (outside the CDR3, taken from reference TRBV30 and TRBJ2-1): SQTIHQWPATLVQPVGSPLSLECTVEGTSNPNLYWYRQAAGRGLQLLFYSVGIGQISSEVPQNLSASRPQDRQFILSSKKLLLSDSGFYLCAWKRGRLPGNEQFFGPGTRLTVL.

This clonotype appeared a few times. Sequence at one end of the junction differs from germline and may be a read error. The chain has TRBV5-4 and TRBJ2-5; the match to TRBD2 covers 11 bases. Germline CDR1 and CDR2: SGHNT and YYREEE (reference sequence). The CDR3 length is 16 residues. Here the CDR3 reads CVSSLATSGKQETQYF. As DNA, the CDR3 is TGTGTCAGCAGCTTGGCGACTAGCGGGAAACAAGAGACCCAGTACTTC.

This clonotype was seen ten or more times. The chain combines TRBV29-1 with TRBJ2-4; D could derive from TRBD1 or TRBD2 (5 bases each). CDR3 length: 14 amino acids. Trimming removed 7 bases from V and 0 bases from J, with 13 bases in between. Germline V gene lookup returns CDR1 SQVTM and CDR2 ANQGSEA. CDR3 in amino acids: CSAGWDPAKNIQYF. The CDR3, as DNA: TGCAGCGCCGGGTGGGACCCAGCCAAAAACATTCAGTACTTC.

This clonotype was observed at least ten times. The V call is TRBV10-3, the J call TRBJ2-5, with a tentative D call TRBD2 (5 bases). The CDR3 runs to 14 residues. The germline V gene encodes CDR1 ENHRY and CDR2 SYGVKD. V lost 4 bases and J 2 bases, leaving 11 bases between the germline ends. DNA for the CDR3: TGTGCCATCAGTGCCTCGGGAAGGCAAGAGACCCAGTACTTC. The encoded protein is CAISASGRQETQYF.

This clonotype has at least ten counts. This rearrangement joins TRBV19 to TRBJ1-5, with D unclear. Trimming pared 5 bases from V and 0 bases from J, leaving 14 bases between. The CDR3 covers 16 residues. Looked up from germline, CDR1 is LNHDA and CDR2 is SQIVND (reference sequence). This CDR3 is CASSARVATSNQPQHF. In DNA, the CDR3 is TGTGCCAGTAGTGCCCGGGTAGCTACTAGCAATCAGCCCCAGCATTTT.

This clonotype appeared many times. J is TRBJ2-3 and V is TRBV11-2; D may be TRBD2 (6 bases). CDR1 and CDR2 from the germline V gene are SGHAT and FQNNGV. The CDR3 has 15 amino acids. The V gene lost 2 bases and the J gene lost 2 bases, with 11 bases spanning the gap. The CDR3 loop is CASSLYSGFTDTQYF. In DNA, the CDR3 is TGTGCCAGCAGCTTATATAGCGGATTCACAGATACGCAGTATTTT.

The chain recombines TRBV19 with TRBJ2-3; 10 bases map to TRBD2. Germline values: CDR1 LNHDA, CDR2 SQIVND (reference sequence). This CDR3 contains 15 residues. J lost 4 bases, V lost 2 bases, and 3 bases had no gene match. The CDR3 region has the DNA TGTGCCAGTAGTATACAGCGGGGGGGATCAGATACGCAGTATTTT. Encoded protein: CASSIQRGGSDTQYF.

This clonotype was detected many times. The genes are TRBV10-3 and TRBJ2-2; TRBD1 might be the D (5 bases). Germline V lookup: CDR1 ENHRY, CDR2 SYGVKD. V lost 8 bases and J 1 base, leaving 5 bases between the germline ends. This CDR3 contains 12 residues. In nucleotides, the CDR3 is TGTGCCATCGGACAGAACACCGGGGAGCTGTTTTTT. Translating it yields CAIGQNTGELFF.

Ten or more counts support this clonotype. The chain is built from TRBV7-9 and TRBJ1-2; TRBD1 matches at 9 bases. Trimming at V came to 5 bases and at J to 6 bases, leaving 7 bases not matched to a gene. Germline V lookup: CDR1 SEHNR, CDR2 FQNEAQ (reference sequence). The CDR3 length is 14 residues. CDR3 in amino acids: CASSEGQGVDGYTF. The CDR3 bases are TGTGCCAGCAGCGAGGGACAGGGTGTAGATGGCTACACCTTC.

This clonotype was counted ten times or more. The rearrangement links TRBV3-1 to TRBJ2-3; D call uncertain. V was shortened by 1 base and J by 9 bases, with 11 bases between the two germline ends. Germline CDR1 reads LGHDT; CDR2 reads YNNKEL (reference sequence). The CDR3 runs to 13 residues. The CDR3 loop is CASSQVTGGTQYF. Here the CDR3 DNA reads TGTGCCAGCAGCCAAGTGACCGGTGGAACGCAGTATTTT.

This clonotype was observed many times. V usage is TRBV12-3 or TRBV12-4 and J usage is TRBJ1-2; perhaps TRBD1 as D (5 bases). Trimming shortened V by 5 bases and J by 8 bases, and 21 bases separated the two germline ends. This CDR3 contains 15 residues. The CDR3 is CASSPRGLRRRGYTF. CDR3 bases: TGTGCCAGCAGTCCGCGGGGACTCCGGCGAAGAGGCTACACCTTC.

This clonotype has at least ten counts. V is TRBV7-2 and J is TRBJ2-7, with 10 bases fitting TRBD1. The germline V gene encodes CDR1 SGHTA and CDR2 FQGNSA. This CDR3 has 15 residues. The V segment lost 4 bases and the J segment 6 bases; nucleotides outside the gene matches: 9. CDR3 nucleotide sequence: TGTGCCAGCAGCTCCCGCTTGACAGGGGGCGCCGAGCAGTACTTC. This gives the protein CASSSRLTGGAEQYF.

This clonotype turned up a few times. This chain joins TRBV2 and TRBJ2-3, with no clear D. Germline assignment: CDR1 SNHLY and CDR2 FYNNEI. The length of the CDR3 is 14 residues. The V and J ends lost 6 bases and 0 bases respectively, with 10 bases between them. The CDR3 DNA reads TGTGCCAGCAGGGAACGTATAAGCACAGATACGCAGTATTTT. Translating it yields CASRERISTDTQYF.

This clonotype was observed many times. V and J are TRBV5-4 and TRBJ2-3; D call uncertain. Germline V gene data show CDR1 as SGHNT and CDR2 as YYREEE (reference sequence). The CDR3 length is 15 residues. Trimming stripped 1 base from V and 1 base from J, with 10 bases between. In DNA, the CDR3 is TGTGCCAGCAGCTTGTCAGCCAGTGGCACAGATACGCAGTATTTT. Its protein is CASSLSASGTDTQYF.

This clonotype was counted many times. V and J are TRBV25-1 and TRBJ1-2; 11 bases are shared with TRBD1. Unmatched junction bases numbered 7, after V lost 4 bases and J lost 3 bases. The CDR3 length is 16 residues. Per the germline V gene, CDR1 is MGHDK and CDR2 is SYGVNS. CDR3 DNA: TGTGCCAGCAGTGGGAGGACAGGGGGCGCCGACTATGGCTACACCTTC. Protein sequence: CASSGRTGGADYGYTF.

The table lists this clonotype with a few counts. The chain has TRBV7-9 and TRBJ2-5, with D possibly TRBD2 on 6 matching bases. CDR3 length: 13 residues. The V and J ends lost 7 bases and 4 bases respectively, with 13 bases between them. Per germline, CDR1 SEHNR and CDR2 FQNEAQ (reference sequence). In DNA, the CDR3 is TGTGCCAGCAAGGCGGGAATCCTAGAGACCCAGTACTTC. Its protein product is CASKAGILETQYF.

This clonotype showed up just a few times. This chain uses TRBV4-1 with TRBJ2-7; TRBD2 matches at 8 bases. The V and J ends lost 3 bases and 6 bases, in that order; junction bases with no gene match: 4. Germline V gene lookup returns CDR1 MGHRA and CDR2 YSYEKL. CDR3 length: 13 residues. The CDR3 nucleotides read TGCGCCAGCAGCCATCTCGGACTAGCCGAGCAGTACTTC. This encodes CASSHLGLAEQYF.

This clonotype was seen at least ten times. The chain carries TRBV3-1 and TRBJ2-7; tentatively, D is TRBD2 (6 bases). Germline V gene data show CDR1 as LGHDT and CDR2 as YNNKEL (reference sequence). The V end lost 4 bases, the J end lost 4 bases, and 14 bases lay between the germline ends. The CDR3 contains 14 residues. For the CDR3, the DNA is TGTGCCAGCAGCCGTGGCGCGGGATTATACGAGCAGTACTTC. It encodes CASSRGAGLYEQYF.

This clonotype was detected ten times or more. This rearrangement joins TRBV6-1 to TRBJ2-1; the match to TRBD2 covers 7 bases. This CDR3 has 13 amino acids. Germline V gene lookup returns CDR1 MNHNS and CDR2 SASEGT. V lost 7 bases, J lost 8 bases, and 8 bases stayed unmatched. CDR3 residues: CASTQRDGDEQFF. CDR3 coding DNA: TGTGCCAGCACCCAGCGGGATGGGGATGAGCAGTTCTTC.